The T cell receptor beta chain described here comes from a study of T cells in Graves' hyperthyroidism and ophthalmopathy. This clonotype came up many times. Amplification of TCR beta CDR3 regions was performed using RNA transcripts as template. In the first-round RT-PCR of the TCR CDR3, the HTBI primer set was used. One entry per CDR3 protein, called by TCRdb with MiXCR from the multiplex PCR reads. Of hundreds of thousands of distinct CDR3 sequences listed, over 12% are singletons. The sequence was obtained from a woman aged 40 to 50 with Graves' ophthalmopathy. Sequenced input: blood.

CDR3 amino acids: CSAGDRGEDGYTF. CDR3 DNA sequence: TGCAGTGCTGGGGACAGGGGAGAGGATGGCTACACCTTC. This chain links TRBV20-1 with TRBJ1-2, with TRBD1 matching over 10 bases. V was clipped by 5 bases and J by 6 bases; unmatched bases: 6. CDR1 DFQATT and CDR2 SNEGSKA come from the germline V gene (reference sequence). There are 13 residues in the CDR3.